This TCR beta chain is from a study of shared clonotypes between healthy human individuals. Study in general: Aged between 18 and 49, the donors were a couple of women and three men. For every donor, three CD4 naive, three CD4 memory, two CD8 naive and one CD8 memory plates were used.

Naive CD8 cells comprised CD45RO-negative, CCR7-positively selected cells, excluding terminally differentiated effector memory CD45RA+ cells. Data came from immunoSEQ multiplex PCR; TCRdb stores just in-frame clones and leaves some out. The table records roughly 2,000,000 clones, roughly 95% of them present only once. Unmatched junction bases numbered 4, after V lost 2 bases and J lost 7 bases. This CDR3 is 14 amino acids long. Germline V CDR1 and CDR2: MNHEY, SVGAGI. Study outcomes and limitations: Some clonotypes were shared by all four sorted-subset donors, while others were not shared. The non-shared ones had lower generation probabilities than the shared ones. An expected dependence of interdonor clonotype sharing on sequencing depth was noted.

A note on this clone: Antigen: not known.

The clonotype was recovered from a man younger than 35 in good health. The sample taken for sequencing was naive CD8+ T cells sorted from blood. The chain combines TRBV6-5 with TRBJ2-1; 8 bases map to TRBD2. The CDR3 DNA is TGTGCCAGCAGTTACGGGGGACTAGGTAATGAGCAGTTCTTC. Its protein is CASSYGGLGNEQFF.